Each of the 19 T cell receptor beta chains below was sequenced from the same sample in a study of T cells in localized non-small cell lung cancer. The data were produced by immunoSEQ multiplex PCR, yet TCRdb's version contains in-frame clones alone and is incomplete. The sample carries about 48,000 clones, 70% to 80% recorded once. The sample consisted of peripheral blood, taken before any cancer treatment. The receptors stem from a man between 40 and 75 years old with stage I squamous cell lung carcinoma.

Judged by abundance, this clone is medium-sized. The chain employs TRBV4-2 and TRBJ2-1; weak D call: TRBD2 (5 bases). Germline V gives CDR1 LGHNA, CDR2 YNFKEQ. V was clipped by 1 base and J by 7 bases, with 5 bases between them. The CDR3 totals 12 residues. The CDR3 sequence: CASSQVANEQFF. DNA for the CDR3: TGTGCCAGCAGCCAAGTAGCGAATGAGCAGTTCTTC.

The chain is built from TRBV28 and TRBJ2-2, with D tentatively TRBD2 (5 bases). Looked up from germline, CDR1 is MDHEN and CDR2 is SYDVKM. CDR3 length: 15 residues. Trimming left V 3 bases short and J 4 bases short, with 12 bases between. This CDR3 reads CASSFPGIGTGELFF. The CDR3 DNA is TGTGCCAGCAGTTTCCCGGGGATTGGCACCGGGGAGCTGTTTTTT. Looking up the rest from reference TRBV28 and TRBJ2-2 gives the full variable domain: DVKVTQSSRYLVKRTGEKVFLECVQDMDHENMFWYRQDPGLGLRLIYFSYDVKMKEKGDIPEGYSVSREKKERFSLILESASTNQTSMYLCASSFPGIGTGELFFGEGSRLTVL.

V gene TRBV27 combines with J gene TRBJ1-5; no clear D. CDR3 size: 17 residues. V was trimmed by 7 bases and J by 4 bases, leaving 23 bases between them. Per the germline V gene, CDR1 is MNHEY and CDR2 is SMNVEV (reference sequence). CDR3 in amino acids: CASKITASRESNQPQHF. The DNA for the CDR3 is TGTGCCAGCAAGATAACCGCGTCGCGTGAATCGAATCAGCCCCAGCATTTT.

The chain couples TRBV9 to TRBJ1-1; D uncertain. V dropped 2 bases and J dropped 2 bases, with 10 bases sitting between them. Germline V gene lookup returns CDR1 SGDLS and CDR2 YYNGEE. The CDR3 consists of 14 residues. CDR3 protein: CASSVEAHNTEAFF. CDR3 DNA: TGTGCCAGCAGCGTTGAGGCCCACAACACTGAAGCTTTCTTT.

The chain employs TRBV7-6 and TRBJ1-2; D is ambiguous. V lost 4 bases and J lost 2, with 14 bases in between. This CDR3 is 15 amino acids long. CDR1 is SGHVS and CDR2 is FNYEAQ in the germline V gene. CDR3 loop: CASSSPGGINYGYTF. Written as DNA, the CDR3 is TGTGCCAGCAGCTCCCCCGGAGGGATCAACTATGGCTACACCTTC.

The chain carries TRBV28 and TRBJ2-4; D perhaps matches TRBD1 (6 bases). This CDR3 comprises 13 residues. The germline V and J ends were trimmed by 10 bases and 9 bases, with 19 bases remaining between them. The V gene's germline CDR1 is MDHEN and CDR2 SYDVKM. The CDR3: CAITSPPGAIQYF. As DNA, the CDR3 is TGTGCCATCACTTCCCCGCCAGGGGCCATTCAGTACTTC.

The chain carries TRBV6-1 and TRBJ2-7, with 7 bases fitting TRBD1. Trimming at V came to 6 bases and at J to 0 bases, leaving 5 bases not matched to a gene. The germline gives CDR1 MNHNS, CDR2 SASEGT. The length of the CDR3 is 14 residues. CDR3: CASRGRQGSYEQYF. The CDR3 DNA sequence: TGTGCCAGCAGGGGAAGACAGGGCTCCTACGAGCAGTACTTC.

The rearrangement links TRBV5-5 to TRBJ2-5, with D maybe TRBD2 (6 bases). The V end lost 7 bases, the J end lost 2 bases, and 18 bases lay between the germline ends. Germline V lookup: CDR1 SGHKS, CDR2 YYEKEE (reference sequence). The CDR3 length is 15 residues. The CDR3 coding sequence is TGTGCCAGCTACCGGGCAGGGAGGACGCAAGAGACCCAGTACTTC. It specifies CASYRAGRTQETQYF.

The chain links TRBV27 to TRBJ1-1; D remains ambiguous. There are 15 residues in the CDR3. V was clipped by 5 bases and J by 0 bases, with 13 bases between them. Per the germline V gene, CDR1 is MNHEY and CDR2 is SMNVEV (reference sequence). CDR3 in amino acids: CASSVDAGMNTEAFF. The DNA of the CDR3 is TGTGCCAGCAGTGTCGACGCGGGCATGAACACTGAAGCTTTCTTT.

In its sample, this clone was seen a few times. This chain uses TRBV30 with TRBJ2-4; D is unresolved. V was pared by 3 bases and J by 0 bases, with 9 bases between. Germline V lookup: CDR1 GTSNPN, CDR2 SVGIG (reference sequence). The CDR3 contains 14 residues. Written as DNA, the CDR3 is TGTGCCTGGAGCGTACTACTAGCCAAAAACATTCAGTACTTC. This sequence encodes CAWSVLLAKNIQYF.

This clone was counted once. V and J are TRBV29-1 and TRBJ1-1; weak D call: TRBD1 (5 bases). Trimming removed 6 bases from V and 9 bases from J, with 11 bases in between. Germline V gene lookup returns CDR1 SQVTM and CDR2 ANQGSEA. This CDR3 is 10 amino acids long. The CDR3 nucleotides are TGCAGCGTCACCGGGGCCAAAGCTTTCTTT. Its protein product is CSVTGAKAFF.

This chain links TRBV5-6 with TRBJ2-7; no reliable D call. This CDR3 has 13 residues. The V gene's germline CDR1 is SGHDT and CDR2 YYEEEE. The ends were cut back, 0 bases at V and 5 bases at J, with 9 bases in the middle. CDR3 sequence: CASSLGKPNEQYF. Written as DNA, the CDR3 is TGTGCCAGCAGCTTGGGAAAACCGAACGAGCAGTACTTC.

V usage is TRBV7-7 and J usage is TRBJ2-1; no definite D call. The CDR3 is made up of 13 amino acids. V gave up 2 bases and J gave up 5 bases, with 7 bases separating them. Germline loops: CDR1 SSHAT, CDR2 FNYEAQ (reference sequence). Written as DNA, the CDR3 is TGTGCCAGCAGCTTAAACGGCGACAATGAGCAGTTCTTC. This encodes CASSLNGDNEQFF.

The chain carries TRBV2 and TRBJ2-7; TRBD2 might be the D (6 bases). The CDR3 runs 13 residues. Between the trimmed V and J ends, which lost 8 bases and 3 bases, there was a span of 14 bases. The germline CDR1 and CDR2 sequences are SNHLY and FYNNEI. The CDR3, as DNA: TGTGCCAGCTTCGGGCTAGCGCTCTACGAGCAGTACTTC. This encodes CASFGLALYEQYF.

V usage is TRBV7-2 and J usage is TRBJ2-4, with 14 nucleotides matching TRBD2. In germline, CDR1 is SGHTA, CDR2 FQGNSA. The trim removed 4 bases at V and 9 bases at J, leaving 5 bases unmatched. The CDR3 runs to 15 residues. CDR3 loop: CASSSGLAGVVIQYF. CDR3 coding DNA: TGTGCCAGCAGCTCGGGACTAGCGGGGGTCGTCATTCAGTACTTC.

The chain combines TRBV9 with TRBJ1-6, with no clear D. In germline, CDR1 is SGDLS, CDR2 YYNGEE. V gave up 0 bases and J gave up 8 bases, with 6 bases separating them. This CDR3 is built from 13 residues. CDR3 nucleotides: TGTGCCAGCAGCGTAGATGAATATTCACCCCTCCACTTT. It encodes CASSVDEYSPLHF.

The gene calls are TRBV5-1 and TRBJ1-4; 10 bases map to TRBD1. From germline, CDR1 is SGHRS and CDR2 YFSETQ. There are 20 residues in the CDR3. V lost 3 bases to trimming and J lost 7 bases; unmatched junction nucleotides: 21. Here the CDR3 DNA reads TGCGCCAGCAGCTCCTCTCCCCCGACAGGGGGCGCAGTGAATAGTGAAAAACTGTTTTTT. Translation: CASSSSPPTGGAVNSEKLFF.

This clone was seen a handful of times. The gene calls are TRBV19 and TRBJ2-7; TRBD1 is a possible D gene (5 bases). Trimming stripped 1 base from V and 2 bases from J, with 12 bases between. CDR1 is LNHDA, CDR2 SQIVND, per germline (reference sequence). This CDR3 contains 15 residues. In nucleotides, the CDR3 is TGTGCCAGTAGTATAGCGGTAGGGGATCCCTACGAGCAGTACTTC. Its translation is CASSIAVGDPYEQYF.

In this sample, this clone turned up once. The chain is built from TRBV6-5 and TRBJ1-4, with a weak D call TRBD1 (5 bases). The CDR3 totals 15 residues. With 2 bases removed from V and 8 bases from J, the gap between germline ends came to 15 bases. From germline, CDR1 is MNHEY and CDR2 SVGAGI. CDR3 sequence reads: CASSYQDGGGEKLFF. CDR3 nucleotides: TGTGCCAGCAGTTACCAGGATGGCGGGGGAGAAAAACTGTTTTTT.